This T cell receptor beta chain was sequenced for a study of blood T cell repertoires in COVID-19. Overall study: The United States, Italy and Spain supplied acute and convalescent COVID-19 samples. Sample material is recorded as cDNA or gDNA derived from T cells, B-cell-depleted T cells, or PBMCs.

The CDR3 is made up of 15 amino acids. CDR1 is SGHVS and CDR2 is FNYEAQ in the germline V gene. The trim removed 3 bases at V and 8 bases at J, leaving 5 bases unmatched. Some clones are missing from TCRdb's copy, which holds only in-frame ones; the method was immunoSEQ multiplex PCR. The sample lists approximately 94,000 clones, approximately 90% occurring once. Sequenced material: peripheral blood. This sequence originates from a middle-aged man with active COVID-19. The rearrangement links TRBV7-6 to TRBJ2-1; 12 bases are a match to TRBD2. CDR3 nucleotides: TGTGCCAGCAGCTTGACTAGCGGGAGTGTGGATGAGCAGTTCTTC. Amino acids: CASSLTSGSVDEQFF.